Each of the 30 T cell receptor beta chains below was sequenced from the same sample in a study of cytomegalovirus exposure and HLA in healthy donors. PCR used 60 Vbeta primers and 13 Jbeta primers. The data were produced by immunoSEQ multiplex PCR, yet TCRdb's version contains in-frame clones alone and is incomplete. The table has just over 200,000 clones, roughly 80% seen once; the top ten hold 2.5% to 3.5%. The sequencing input was PBMCs. The receptors were sampled from a woman in her thirties or forties in good health and CMV-seronegative.

The V and J genes are TRBV29-1 and TRBJ2-7; unclear D gene. Germline CDR1 is SQVTM and CDR2 is ANQGSEA. V dropped 6 bases and J dropped 0 bases, with 9 bases sitting between them. The CDR3 sequence is 12 residues long. In DNA, the CDR3 is TGCAGCGTATCGGTTAGCTCCTACGAGCAGTACTTC. This sequence encodes CSVSVSSYEQYF.

This chain uses TRBV19 with TRBJ2-5; D is perhaps TRBD2 (7 bases). Germline values: CDR1 LNHDA, CDR2 SQIVND (reference sequence). V was trimmed by 3 bases and J by 5 bases, leaving 16 bases between them. The CDR3 is made up of 15 amino acids. The CDR3 DNA reads as TGTGCCAGTAGTATGGGGGGGCTCGATGGGGAGACCCAGTACTTC. Its protein is CASSMGGLDGETQYF.

The chain carries TRBV7-3 and TRBJ1-1, with D hard to call. Germline V gene lookup returns CDR1 SGHTA and CDR2 FQGTGA. This CDR3 is built from 14 residues. V lost 5 bases and J lost 4, with 14 bases in between. CDR3 region: CASSPSPPGTEAFF. CDR3 bases: TGTGCCAGCAGCCCAAGTCCCCCGGGCACTGAAGCTTTCTTT.

The chain carries TRBV9 and TRBJ2-7; 9 bases agree with TRBD2. Per the germline V gene, CDR1 is SGDLS and CDR2 is YYNGEE. The CDR3 has 16 residues. V dropped 2 bases and J dropped 4; count of bases not matched to a gene: 10. The CDR3 is CASSVGGRADWYEQYF. CDR3 sequence (DNA): TGTGCCAGCAGCGTTGGCGGGAGGGCCGATTGGTACGAGCAGTACTTC.

The chain is built from TRBV29-1 and TRBJ2-7, with a weak D call TRBD2 (7 bases). With 4 bases removed from V and 7 bases from J, the gap between germline ends came to 26 bases. The CDR3 is 16 residues long. CDR1 is SQVTM and CDR2 is ANQGSEA in the germline V gene. CDR3 DNA: TGCAGCGTTGGGAGGGGGGGGGCCAGGCACCCGGGGGAGCAGTACTTC. It codes for CSVGRGGARHPGEQYF.

The chain employs TRBV6-5 and TRBJ2-5; possible D gene TRBD1, 6 bases. Trimming stripped 6 bases from V and 5 bases from J, with 13 bases between. This CDR3 region has 13 residues. The germline V gene has CDR1 MNHEY and CDR2 SVGAGI. In DNA, the CDR3 is TGTGCCAGCAGCCTGACAGGTTGGGAGACCCAGTACTTC. Its translation: CASSLTGWETQYF.

The table lists this clone with a few counts. The chain's CDR3 is CASRSSGILTGYEQYF. The CDR3 region has the DNA TGTGCCAGCAGGTCTAGCGGGATACTTACTGGTTACGAGCAGTACTTC. The chain employs TRBV28 and TRBJ2-7; the match to TRBD2 covers 9 bases. The V segment lost 6 bases and the J segment 4 bases; nucleotides outside the gene matches: 13. The germline V gene has CDR1 MDHEN and CDR2 SYDVKM. There are 16 residues in the CDR3.

The chain has TRBV25-1 and TRBJ2-1; TRBD1 aligns across 7 bases. This CDR3 region has 16 residues. The trim removed 3 bases at V and 1 base at J, leaving 6 bases unmatched. Germline V gene data show CDR1 as MGHDK and CDR2 as SYGVNS. The CDR3 loop is CASSDATGMSYNEQFF. The CDR3, as DNA: TGTGCCAGCAGTGACGCGACAGGGATGTCCTACAATGAGCAGTTCTTC.

In its sample, this clone was seen a few times. The chain combines TRBV30 with TRBJ2-1; 11 bases are a match to TRBD2. CDR1 GTSNPN and CDR2 SVGIG come from the germline V gene (reference sequence). The J segment lost 3 bases and the V segment lost 2 bases, leaving 3 bases of the junction unmatched. This CDR3 contains 15 residues. The chain's CDR3 is CAWSFGLAGYNEQFF. As DNA, the CDR3 is TGTGCCTGGAGTTTCGGACTAGCGGGCTACAATGAGCAGTTCTTC.

The V gene is TRBV7-3, the J gene TRBJ2-3; 9 bases map to TRBD2. With V trimmed by 2 bases and J by 0 bases, 6 bases remained unmatched. The CDR3 sequence is 17 residues long. CDR1 is SGHTA and CDR2 is FQGTGA in the germline V gene. The chain's CDR3 is CASSLQSGRFSTDTQYF. The DNA of the CDR3 is TGTGCCAGCAGCTTACAGAGCGGGAGGTTTAGCACAGATACGCAGTATTTT.

The chain combines TRBV5-1 with TRBJ2-7; D is perhaps TRBD1 (5 bases). Trimming left V 3 bases short and J 4 bases short, with 17 bases between. This CDR3 is 15 amino acids long. Germline V gene lookup returns CDR1 SGHRS and CDR2 YFSETQ. Written as DNA, the CDR3 is TGCGCCAGCAGCTCCTCCTACGGCAGGGCGTACGAGCAGTACTTC. Encoded protein: CASSSSYGRAYEQYF.

The CDR3 region is CSASRGDEQFF. In DNA, the CDR3 is TGCAGTGCTAGTAGGGGCGATGAGCAGTTCTTC. The chain carries TRBV20-1 and TRBJ2-1, with TRBD1 as a possible D gene (5 bases). Germline V CDR1 and CDR2: DFQATT, SNEGSKA (reference sequence). This CDR3 spans 11 amino acids. V was shortened by 3 bases and J by 8 bases, with 8 bases between the two germline ends.

The gene calls are TRBV2 and TRBJ2-2; 11 nucleotides match TRBD2. After removal of 4 bases from V and 4 bases from J, the junction contained 8 bases not matched to a gene. The CDR3 is 17 amino acids. Germline loops: CDR1 SNHLY, CDR2 FYNNEI. The chain's CDR3 is CASSVTSGSRGTGELFF. Written as DNA, the CDR3 is TGTGCCAGCAGTGTTACTAGCGGGAGCCGTGGCACCGGGGAGCTGTTTTTT.

The rearrangement joins TRBV28 to TRBJ2-7; D gene uncertain. V was shortened by 4 bases and J by 0 bases, with 10 bases between the two germline ends. The length of the CDR3 is 14 residues. CDR1 MDHEN and CDR2 SYDVKM come from the germline V gene. The CDR3 DNA is TGTGCCAGCAGTTCCACATCCGTCTCCTACGAGCAGTACTTC. It yields the protein CASSSTSVSYEQYF. The full variable domain, its missing parts supplied by reference TRBV28 and TRBJ2-7, is DVKVTQSSRYLVKRTGEKVFLECVQDMDHENMFWYRQDPGLGLRLIYFSYDVKMKEKGDIPEGYSVSREKKERFSLILESASTNQTSMYLCASSSTSVSYEQYFGPGTRLTVT.

CDR3 DNA: TGTGCCAGCACCGATCATGGGGCGAACTATGGCTACACCTTC. This codes for CASTDHGANYGYTF. V gene TRBV25-1 combines with J gene TRBJ1-2; tentative D call: TRBD1 (5 bases). Trimming left V 7 bases short and J 2 bases short, with 14 bases between. The V gene's germline CDR1 is MGHDK and CDR2 SYGVNS. This CDR3 comprises 14 residues.

This chain uses TRBV13 with TRBJ2-7; 7 bases are a match to TRBD1. The germline gives CDR1 PRHDT, CDR2 FYEKMQ (reference sequence). This CDR3 has 15 residues. Germline trimming cut 4 bases from V and 4 bases from J; bases unmatched to any gene: 10. The CDR3 coding sequence is TGTGCCAGCAGCTCCGCCCCCGGACAGGCATACGAGCAGTACTTC. This codes for CASSSAPGQAYEQYF. Full variable domain (outside the CDR3, taken from reference TRBV13 and TRBJ2-7): AAGVIQSPRHLIKEKRETATLKCYPIPRHDTVYWYQQGPGQDPQFLISFYEKMQSDKGSIPDRFSAQQFSDYHSELNMSSLELGDSALYFCASSSAPGQAYEQYFGPGTRLTVT.

On this clone itself: Its ends do not fully match the called genes, so a read error is possible. The V and J genes are TRBV7-9 and TRBJ1-2; 9 positions match TRBD1. The V gene's germline CDR1 is SEHNR and CDR2 FQNEAQ (reference sequence). The CDR3 loop spans 17 amino acids. CDR3 sequence (DNA): TGTTCCAGCAGCTTAGACGACAGGGGGGGGCCGAACTATGGCTACACCTTC. Translating it yields CSSSLDDRGGPNYGYTF. The full variable domain, with the rest looked up from reference TRBV7-9 and TRBJ1-2, is DTGVSQNPRHKITKRGQNVTFRCDPISEHNRLYWYRQTLGQGPEFLTYFQNEAQLEKSRLLSDRFSAERPKGSFSTLEIQRTEQGDSAMYLCSSSLDDRGGPNYGYTFGSGTRLTVV.

The genes are TRBV5-8 and TRBJ2-1; D is possibly TRBD2 (6 bases). CDR3 length equals 15 residues. Trimming removed 2 bases from V and 2 bases from J, with 11 bases in between. Germline CDR1 and CDR2: SGHTS and YDEGEE. As DNA, the CDR3 is TGTGCCAGCAGCTTTCGGGTAGCGGCCTACAATGAGCAGTTCTTC. It is translated as CASSFRVAAYNEQFF.

This clone was detected once. This chain connects TRBV11-2 to TRBJ1-1; a possible D gene is TRBD1 (5 bases). The V gene lost 0 bases and the J gene lost 12 bases, with 8 bases spanning the gap. The CDR3 covers 11 residues. CDR1 is SGHAT and CDR2 is FQNNGV in the germline V gene. Written as DNA, the CDR3 is TGTGCCAGCAGCTTAGACAGGGTTCCTTTCTTT. It is translated as CASSLDRVPFF.

This chain links TRBV7-3 with TRBJ2-2; 7 bases agree with TRBD2. Germline V CDR1 and CDR2: SGHTA, FQGTGA. The trim removed 5 bases at V and 1 base at J, leaving 4 bases unmatched. This CDR3 has 15 residues. The CDR3 region is CASSPGLVNTGELFF. Written as DNA, the CDR3 is TGTGCCAGCAGCCCCGGACTAGTGAACACCGGGGAGCTGTTTTTT.

The chain recombines TRBV5-1 with TRBJ2-1, with 10 bases lining up with TRBD1. Germline V lookup: CDR1 SGHRS, CDR2 YFSETQ. With 0 bases clipped from V and 0 bases from J, the junction kept 12 bases outside the gene matches. The CDR3 extends over 20 amino acids. The CDR3 nucleotides are TGCGCCAGCAGCTTGGCGTCCCGGGACAGGGGTTTGGGCTCCTACAATGAGCAGTTCTTC. This gives the protein CASSLASRDRGLGSYNEQFF.

As to this clone: Sequence at one end of the junction differs from germline and may be a read error. The chain uses TRBV9 and TRBJ1-1, with a weak D call TRBD1 (6 bases). The CDR3 spans 15 residues. Per germline, CDR1 SGDLS and CDR2 YYNGEE. CDR3 sequence: CASSVVGQRNAEAFF. As DNA, the CDR3 is TGTGCCAGCAGCGTAGTAGGACAGAGGAACGCTGAAGCTTTCTTT.

This clone turned up a few times. The chain recombines TRBV11-2 with TRBJ2-7; 9 bases align to TRBD2. Trimming removed 1 base from V and 5 bases from J; junction bases left unmatched: 9. Germline V CDR1 and CDR2: SGHAT, FQNNGV. CDR3 length: 16 residues. The CDR3 DNA reads TGTGCCAGCAGCTTAGGGGTAGCGGGAGAAATCCACGAGCAGTACTTC. Encoded protein: CASSLGVAGEIHEQYF.

The chain uses TRBV5-4 and TRBJ2-5, with 7 positions matching TRBD1. V lost 1 base, J lost 3 bases, and 3 bases stayed unmatched. Germline V gene sequence: CDR1 SGHNT, CDR2 YYREEE (reference sequence). The CDR3 spans 14 residues. CDR3 in amino acids: CASSLSTGEETQYF. CDR3 nucleotides: TGTGCCAGCAGCTTGTCTACAGGGGAAGAGACCCAGTACTTC.

For this clone: The same CDR3 is also encoded by other DNA sequences in this sample. CDR3 residues: CASSFGSQPQHF. In nucleotides, the CDR3 is TGTGCCAGCAGTTTCGGGTCTCAGCCCCAGCATTTT. The V and J genes are TRBV28 and TRBJ1-5; D uncertain. V was pared by 3 bases and J by 6 bases, with 6 bases between. The CDR3 runs 12 residues. Germline values: CDR1 MDHEN, CDR2 SYDVKM.

V gene TRBV6-6 combines with J gene TRBJ1-4; maybe TRBD1 (6 bases). The length of the CDR3 is 14 residues. Looked up from germline, CDR1 is MNHNY and CDR2 is SVGAGI (reference sequence). The V and J ends lost 11 bases and 6 bases respectively, with 19 bases between them. CDR3 nucleotide sequence: TGTGCCTCACGGCGGGGGCTCGAGGATGAAAAACTGTTTTTT. This translates into CASRRGLEDEKLFF.

The chain joins TRBV5-1 to TRBJ2-7, with 9 bases that match TRBD2. The V gene's germline CDR1 is SGHRS and CDR2 YFSETQ. This CDR3 has 14 amino acids. Losses at the gene ends were 4 bases for V and 6 bases for J; bases not matched to a gene: 8. In DNA, the CDR3 is TGCGCCAGCAGCGTGCGGGAGGGCCCAGGCGAGCAGTACTTC. Its translation: CASSVREGPGEQYF.

The rearrangement links TRBV18 to TRBJ2-5; TRBD1 aligns across 7 bases. CDR3 length: 15 amino acids. The germline CDR1 and CDR2 sequences are KGHSH and LQKENI. Trimming took 4 bases from V and 0 from J; bases not matched to a gene: 5. Here the CDR3 reads CASSRIGTDQETQYF. CDR3 in DNA: TGTGCCAGCTCACGGATCGGGACAGACCAAGAGACCCAGTACTTC.

This clone was recorded once. The chain carries TRBV27 and TRBJ1-5; 11 bases match TRBD1. V shed 8 bases and J 7 bases; nucleotides not matched to a gene: 7. The CDR3 contains 14 residues. The germline V gene encodes CDR1 MNHEY and CDR2 SMNVEV (reference sequence). CDR3 in amino acids: CASLPGTGGQPQHF. CDR3 in DNA: TGTGCCAGCCTACCCGGGACAGGGGGGCAGCCCCAGCATTTT.

The rearrangement joins TRBV11-3 to TRBJ1-1; 7 bases align to TRBD1. V trimming: 5 bases; J trimming: 5 bases; junction bases outside the gene matches: 11. In germline, CDR1 is SGHNT, CDR2 YENEEA. This CDR3 is built from 15 residues. In DNA, the CDR3 is TGTGCCAGCAGCCTAGGATACTCAGGGGGTACTGAAGCTTTCTTT. Its translation: CASSLGYSGGTEAFF.